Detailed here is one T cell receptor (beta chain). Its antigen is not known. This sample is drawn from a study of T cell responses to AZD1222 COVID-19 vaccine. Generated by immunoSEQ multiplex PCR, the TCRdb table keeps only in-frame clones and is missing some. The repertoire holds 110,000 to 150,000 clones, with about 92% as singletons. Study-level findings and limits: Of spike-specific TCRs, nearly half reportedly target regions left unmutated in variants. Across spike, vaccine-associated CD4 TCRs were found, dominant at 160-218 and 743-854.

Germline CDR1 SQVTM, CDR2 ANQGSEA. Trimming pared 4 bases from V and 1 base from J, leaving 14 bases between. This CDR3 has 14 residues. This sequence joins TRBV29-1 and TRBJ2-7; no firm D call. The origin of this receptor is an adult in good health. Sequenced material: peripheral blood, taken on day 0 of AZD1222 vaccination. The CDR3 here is CSVAGQRTSYEQYF. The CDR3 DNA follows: TGCAGCGTTGCCGGGCAAAGAACGTCCTACGAGCAGTACTTC.